This T cell receptor (beta chain) stems from a study of blood T cells in healthy people across ages. Findings and limits, study-wide: Those diversity estimates obtained from one million T cells were thought to be underestimates. Naive and antigen-experienced cells were not separated, limiting conclusive comparison.

The table lists this clonotype with a few counts. Its antigen remains unknown. A sample-barcoded 5' primer and a J-beta primer mix were used in a second PCR of roughly 6 to 11 cycles. One entry per CDR3 protein, called by TCRdb with MiXCR from the 5' RACE reads. The sample consists of approximately 760,000 distinct CDR3 sequences, about 25% of them appearing once. CDR3 length: 15 amino acids. This sample also belongs to another study, concerning T cells of mothers and their children. That work adds: A few healthy Caucasian mothers, along with their six children, served as the donors.

The V gene is TRBV12-3 or TRBV12-4, the J gene TRBJ2-5, with 8 bases aligning to TRBD1. The J call may be mistaken, given a closer DNA end match to TRBJ2-7. The receptor comes from a boy younger than 18 in good health. The sequencing sample was made of blood. The CDR3 nucleotides are TGTGCCAGCAGCTTGGACAGGGCTCCCTCCTACGAGCAGTACTTC. Translation: CASSLDRAPSYEQYF.